This T cell receptor (beta chain) was captured in a study of blood T cell repertoires in COVID-19. Clones were sequenced by immunoSEQ multiplex PCR, and TCRdb holds only the in-frame ones, with some missing. The sample includes fewer than 250,000 clones, around four fifths of them seen just once. This clone appeared a few times. The same CDR3 can be traced to other DNA sequences in this sample. Per germline, CDR1 ENHRY and CDR2 SYGVKD. V lost 5 bases and J lost 2, with 7 bases in between. The CDR3 has 13 amino acids. This TCR was sampled from a woman between 65 and 79 years old with acute or convalescent COVID-19. The specimen sequenced was peripheral blood. The rearrangement uses TRBV10-3 and TRBJ1-3; D gene ambiguous. The CDR3 DNA reads as TGTGCCATCAGTCCCGGGACTGGAAACACCATATATTTT. Translated, it gives CAISPGTGNTIYF.